A single count supports the clone carrying this T cell receptor (beta chain). Its cognate antigen is unknown. This CDR3 contains 14 residues. V shed 4 bases and J shed 1 base, with 10 bases lying between them. Germline V gene lookup returns CDR1 SGHNT and CDR2 YYREEE (reference sequence). Sequencing used immunoSEQ multiplex PCR; TCRdb keeps in-frame clones, though not all of them. The data show more than 70,000 clones, approximately 90% seen once. The source of the sample is a study of T cell responses to AZD1222 COVID-19 vaccine. General observations from the study: Sampling that yielded the repertoires occurred only after the peak T cell response.

The sample here was peripheral blood, taken 28 days after the second AZD1222 dose. V and J are TRBV5-4 and TRBJ2-3; D not certain. This clonotype originated in an adult who received the AZD1222 COVID-19 vaccine. CDR3 amino acids: CASSQGPGTDTQYF. DNA of the CDR3: TGTGCCAGCAGCCAAGGACCGGGCACAGATACGCAGTATTTT.